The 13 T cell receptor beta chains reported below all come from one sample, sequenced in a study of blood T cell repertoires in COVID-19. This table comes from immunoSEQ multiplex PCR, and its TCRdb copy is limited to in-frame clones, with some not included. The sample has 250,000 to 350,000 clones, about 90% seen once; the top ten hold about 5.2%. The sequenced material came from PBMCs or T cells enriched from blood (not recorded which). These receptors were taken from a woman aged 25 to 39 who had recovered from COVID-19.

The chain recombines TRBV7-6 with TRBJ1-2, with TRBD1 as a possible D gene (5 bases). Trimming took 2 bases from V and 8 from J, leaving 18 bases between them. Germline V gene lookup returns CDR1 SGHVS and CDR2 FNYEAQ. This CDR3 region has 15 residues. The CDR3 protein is CASSLRVEGPGGYTF. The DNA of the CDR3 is TGTGCCAGCAGCTTACGGGTGGAGGGGCCGGGAGGCTACACCTTC.

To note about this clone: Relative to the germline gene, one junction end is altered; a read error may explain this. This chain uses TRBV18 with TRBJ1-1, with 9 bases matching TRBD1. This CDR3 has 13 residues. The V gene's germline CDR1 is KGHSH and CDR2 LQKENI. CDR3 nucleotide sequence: TGTGCCACAGGAGGGACAGGGAACCCTGAAGCTTTCTTT. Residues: CATGGTGNPEAFF.

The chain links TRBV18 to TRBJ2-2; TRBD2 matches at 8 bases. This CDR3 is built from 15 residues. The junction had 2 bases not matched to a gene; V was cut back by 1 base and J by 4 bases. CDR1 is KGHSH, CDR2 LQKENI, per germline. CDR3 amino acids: CASSPQRGSTGELFF. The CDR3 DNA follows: TGTGCCAGCTCACCACAGCGGGGGAGCACCGGGGAGCTGTTTTTT.

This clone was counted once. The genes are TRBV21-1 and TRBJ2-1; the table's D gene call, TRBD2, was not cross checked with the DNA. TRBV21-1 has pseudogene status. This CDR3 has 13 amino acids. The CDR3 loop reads CASSKAGTDEQFF. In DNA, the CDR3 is TGTGCCAGCAGCAAGGCCGGGACTGATGAGCAGTTCTTC.

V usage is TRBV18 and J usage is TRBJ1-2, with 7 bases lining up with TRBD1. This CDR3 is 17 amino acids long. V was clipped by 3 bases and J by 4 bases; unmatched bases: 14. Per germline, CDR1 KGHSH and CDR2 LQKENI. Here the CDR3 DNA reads TGTGCCAGCTCACCTCGACAGGGTGACTATGGAGGCTATGGCTACACCTTC. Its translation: CASSPRQGDYGGYGYTF.

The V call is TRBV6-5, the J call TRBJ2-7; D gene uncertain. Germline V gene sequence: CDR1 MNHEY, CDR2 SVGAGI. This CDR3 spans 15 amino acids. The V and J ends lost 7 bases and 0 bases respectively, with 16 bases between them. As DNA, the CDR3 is TGTGCCAGCACCCTGCTCCCGTCGAGCTCCTACGAGCAGTACTTC. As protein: CASTLLPSSSYEQYF.

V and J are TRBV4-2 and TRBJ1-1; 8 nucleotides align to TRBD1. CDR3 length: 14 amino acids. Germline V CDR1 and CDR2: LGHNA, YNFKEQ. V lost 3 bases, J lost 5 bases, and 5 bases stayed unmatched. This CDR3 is CASSHDDRGTEAFF. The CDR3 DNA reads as TGTGCCAGCAGCCATGACGACAGGGGTACTGAAGCTTTCTTT.

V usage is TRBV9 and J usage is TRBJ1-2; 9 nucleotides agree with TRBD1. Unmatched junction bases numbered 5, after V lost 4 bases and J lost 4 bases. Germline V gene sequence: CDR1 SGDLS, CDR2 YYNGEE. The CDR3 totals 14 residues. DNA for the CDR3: TGTGCCAGCAGCATCGACAGGGGGTCCTATGGCTACACCTTC. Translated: CASSIDRGSYGYTF.

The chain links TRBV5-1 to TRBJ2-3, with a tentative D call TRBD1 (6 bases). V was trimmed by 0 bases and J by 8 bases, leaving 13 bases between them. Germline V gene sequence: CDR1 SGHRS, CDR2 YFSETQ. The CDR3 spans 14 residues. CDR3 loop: CASSLEQGVGTQYF. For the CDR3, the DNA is TGCGCCAGCAGCTTGGAACAGGGTGTGGGTACGCAGTATTTT.

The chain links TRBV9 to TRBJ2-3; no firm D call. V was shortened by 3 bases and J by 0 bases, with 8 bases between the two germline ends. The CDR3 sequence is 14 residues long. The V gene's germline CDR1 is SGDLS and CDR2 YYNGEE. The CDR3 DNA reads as TGTGCCAGCAGCGCGACATGGAGCACAGATACGCAGTATTTT. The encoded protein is CASSATWSTDTQYF.

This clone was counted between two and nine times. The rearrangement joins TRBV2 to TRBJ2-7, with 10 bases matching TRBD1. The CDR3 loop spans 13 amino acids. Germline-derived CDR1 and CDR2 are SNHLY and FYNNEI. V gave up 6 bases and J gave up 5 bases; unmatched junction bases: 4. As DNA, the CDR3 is TGTGCCAGCAGGGGACAGGGGCGGGACGAGCAGTACTTC. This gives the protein CASRGQGRDEQYF.

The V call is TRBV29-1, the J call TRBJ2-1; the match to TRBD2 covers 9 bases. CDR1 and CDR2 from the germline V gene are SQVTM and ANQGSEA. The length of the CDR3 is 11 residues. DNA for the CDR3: TGCACCGGGACTAGCAGCGATGAGCAGTTCTTC. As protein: CTGTSSDEQFF.

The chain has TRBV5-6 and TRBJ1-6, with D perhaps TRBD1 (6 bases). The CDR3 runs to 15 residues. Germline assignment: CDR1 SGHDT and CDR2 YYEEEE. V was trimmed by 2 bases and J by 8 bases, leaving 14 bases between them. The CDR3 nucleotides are TGTGCCAGCAGCTTACAGCGGGGGGCGCATTCACCCCTCCACTTT. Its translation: CASSLQRGAHSPLHF.